These 27 T cell receptor beta chains were sequenced from one sample in a study of cytomegalovirus exposure and HLA in healthy donors. With 60 Vbeta and 13 Jbeta primers, the PCR was carried out. The assay was immunoSEQ multiplex PCR, and TCRdb's table has in-frame clones only and misses some. The table includes around 150,000 clones, just under 70% detected once. The sequenced material came from PBMCs. Receptors were obtained from a man in his sixties in good health and CMV-seronegative.

This chain links TRBV28 with TRBJ2-1; D is undetermined. The CDR3 has 15 residues. The germline V gene encodes CDR1 MDHEN and CDR2 SYDVKM. V was trimmed by 6 bases and J by 0 bases, leaving 12 bases between them. The CDR3 region is CASRPHRSSYNEQFF. For the CDR3, the DNA is TGTGCCAGCAGGCCACATAGGAGCTCCTACAATGAGCAGTTCTTC.

This rearrangement joins TRBV5-4 to TRBJ1-1; 9 nucleotides match TRBD1. J gave up 6 bases and V 0 bases, and 9 bases lay outside the gene matches. The CDR3 length is 16 residues. The germline CDR1 and CDR2 sequences are SGHNT and YYREEE (reference sequence). This CDR3 is CASSLAWTGEYPEAFF. Written as DNA, the CDR3 is TGTGCCAGCAGCTTGGCCTGGACAGGGGAGTACCCTGAAGCTTTCTTT.

A few counts support this clone. The J gene is TRBJ2-5, the V gene TRBV6-5, with TRBD2 identical over 13 bases. The better agreement between TRBJ2-7 and the DNA end casts doubt on the J call. The length of the CDR3 is 14 residues. Germline V CDR1 and CDR2: MNHEY, SVGAGI. The CDR3 DNA reads TGTGCCAGCAGTTCCGGGACTAGCGGGGCCGAGCAGTACTTC. This translates into CASSSGTSGAEQYF.

This sequence joins TRBV6-5 and TRBJ1-6, with D hard to call. V was trimmed by 4 bases and J by 13 bases, leaving 11 bases between them. This CDR3 region has 12 residues. Germline CDR1 is MNHEY and CDR2 is SVGAGI. The CDR3 loop reads CASSSRNFPLHF. Here the CDR3 DNA reads TGTGCCAGCAGTTCCAGAAATTTTCCCCTCCACTTT.

The chain recombines TRBV6-1 with TRBJ1-1; D may be TRBD1 (5 bases). From germline, CDR1 is MNHNS and CDR2 SASEGT. CDR3 length equals 14 residues. Trimming stripped 7 bases from V and 1 base from J, with 13 bases between. CDR3 nucleotides: TGTGCCAGCAAATCAGGGCAGGGGAACACTGAAGCTTTCTTT. It codes for CASKSGQGNTEAFF.

The CDR3: CASRQGARDQPQHF. The CDR3 DNA sequence: TGTGCCAGCAGACAGGGGGCGAGGGATCAGCCCCAGCATTTT. The chain has TRBV6-5 and TRBJ1-5; 9 bases agree with TRBD1. CDR1 is MNHEY and CDR2 is SVGAGI in the germline V gene. Losses at the gene ends were 6 bases for V and 5 bases for J; bases not matched to a gene: 5. The CDR3 is made up of 14 amino acids.

The rearrangement links TRBV11-1 to TRBJ2-2, with 8 bases matching TRBD1. This CDR3 has 14 amino acids. J gave up 3 bases and V 4 bases, and 1 base lay outside the gene matches. The V gene's germline CDR1 is SGHAT and CDR2 FQDESV (reference sequence). The CDR3: CASSSQGDTGELFF. CDR3 bases: TGTGCCAGCAGCTCACAGGGGGACACCGGGGAGCTGTTTTTT.

This chain links TRBV7-2 with TRBJ1-1, with 12 bases fitting TRBD1. The CDR3 runs 18 residues. Germline V lookup: CDR1 SGHTA, CDR2 FQGNSA. V lost 3 bases, J lost 4 bases, and 12 bases stayed unmatched. For the CDR3, the DNA is TGTGCCAGCAGCTTTCTTGTAGGGACAGGGGGCGATGGCACTGAAGCTTTCTTT. This translates into CASSFLVGTGGDGTEAFF.

The chain has TRBV25-1 and TRBJ1-2; TRBD1 might be the D (6 bases). Trimming took 4 bases from V and 5 from J, leaving 14 bases between them. CDR3 length equals 14 residues. Germline lookup yields CDR1 MGHDK and CDR2 SYGVNS. The DNA for the CDR3 is TGTGCCAGCAGTGCGGACAGCTCATGGTATGGCTACACCTTC. Translating gives CASSADSSWYGYTF.

This chain joins TRBV4-2 and TRBJ2-1; TRBD2 aligns across 16 bases. V dropped 4 bases and J dropped 7; count of bases not matched to a gene: 4. Germline assignment: CDR1 LGHNA and CDR2 YNFKEQ. The CDR3 extends over 16 amino acids. The CDR3 nucleotides read TGTGCCAGCAGCCGGGGACTAGCGGGAGGGGGTAATGAGCAGTTCTTC. Its protein product is CASSRGLAGGGNEQFF.

This rearrangement joins TRBV7-3 to TRBJ1-1, with D possibly being TRBD1 (5 bases). Germline lookup yields CDR1 SGHTA and CDR2 FQGTGA. The CDR3 runs 16 residues. V was cut by 2 bases and J by 3 bases, with 16 bases left in between. In DNA, the CDR3 is TGTGCCAGCAGCTTAGAGGTGGGTCAGGGCGACACTGAAGCTTTCTTT. Its translation is CASSLEVGQGDTEAFF.

V is TRBV27 and J is TRBJ1-1; 11 bases are shared with TRBD1. The V gene's germline CDR1 is MNHEY and CDR2 SMNVEV (reference sequence). The CDR3 length is 15 residues. After removal of 5 bases from V and 5 bases from J, the junction contained 7 bases not matched to a gene. CDR3 nucleotide sequence: TGTGCCAGCAGTCCGGGGACAGGGGGTTGGACTGAAGCTTTCTTT. Residues: CASSPGTGGWTEAFF.

This clone has just one count. This CDR3 reads CASSMAQGASGANVLTF. The CDR3 DNA reads as TGTGCCAGTAGTATGGCGCAGGGGGCGTCTGGGGCCAACGTCCTGACTTTC. V usage is TRBV19 and J usage is TRBJ2-6; 8 bases line up with TRBD1. The V gene's germline CDR1 is LNHDA and CDR2 SQIVND (reference sequence). This CDR3 is built from 17 residues. Trimming removed 3 bases from V and 1 base from J; junction bases left unmatched: 5.

The J gene is TRBJ2-2, the V gene TRBV7-2; 10 bases are a match to TRBD2. The CDR3 sequence is 17 residues long. V shed 1 base, J shed 7 bases, and the junction held 9 bases outside the gene matches. Germline CDR1 reads SGHTA; CDR2 reads FQGNSA. The CDR3 DNA sequence: TGTGCCAGCAGCTTAGTTCTAGCGGGAGTCAGTGGCGGGGAGCTGTTTTTT. It specifies CASSLVLAGVSGGELFF. Filled out from reference TRBV7-2 and TRBJ2-2, the complete variable domain reads GAGVSQSPSNKVTEKGKDVELRCDPISGHTALYWYRQSLGQGLEFLIYFQGNSAPDKSGLPSDRFSAERTGGSVSTLTIQRTQQEDSAVYLCASSLVLAGVSGGELFFGEGSRLTVL.

V and J are TRBV30 and TRBJ2-2; D gene unclear. This CDR3 contains 13 residues. Germline V gene sequence: CDR1 GTSNPN, CDR2 SVGIG (reference sequence). V lost 4 bases and J lost 3, with 9 bases in between. CDR3 region: CAWNSGHTGELFF. The CDR3 DNA follows: TGTGCCTGGAATTCAGGCCACACCGGGGAGCTGTTTTTT.

The chain employs TRBV7-9 and TRBJ1-2; D possibly corresponds to TRBD1 (5 bases). This CDR3 comprises 13 residues. Germline CDR1 SEHNR, CDR2 FQNEAQ (reference sequence). V lost 5 bases, J lost 3 bases, and 10 bases lay in between. The CDR3 region is CASSLDSHYGYTF. In DNA form, the CDR3 reads TGTGCCAGCAGCCTAGACAGTCACTATGGCTACACCTTC.

There are a few counts of this clone. V and J are TRBV28 and TRBJ1-5; perhaps TRBD1 as D (5 bases). Trimming pared 5 bases from V and 0 bases from J, leaving 8 bases between. The V gene's germline CDR1 is MDHEN and CDR2 SYDVKM. This CDR3 contains 14 residues. CDR3 nucleotides: TGTGCCAGCAGTCCAGGGAATAGCAATCAGCCCCAGCATTTT. Protein: CASSPGNSNQPQHF.

The chain recombines TRBV5-6 with TRBJ1-3; 10 bases agree with TRBD1. From germline, CDR1 is SGHDT and CDR2 YYEEEE. The CDR3 is made up of 17 amino acids. V shed 2 bases and J 1 base; nucleotides not matched to a gene: 6. The CDR3 sequence: CASSFTGTGVSGNTIYF. The DNA of the CDR3 is TGTGCCAGCAGCTTTACCGGGACAGGGGTGTCTGGAAACACCATATATTTT.

This clone was seen once. The chain has TRBV6-1 and TRBJ2-7; TRBD1 matches 9 bases. The V gene's germline CDR1 is MNHNS and CDR2 SASEGT. This CDR3 has 15 residues. Unmatched junction bases numbered 6, after V lost 4 bases and J lost 2 bases. The CDR3 DNA sequence: TGTGCCAGCAGTGTAATACAGGGGGCCACCTACGAGCAGTACTTC. It encodes CASSVIQGATYEQYF.

V is TRBV30 and J is TRBJ2-4; TRBD2 agrees at 8 bases. The V gene's germline CDR1 is GTSNPN and CDR2 SVGIG (reference sequence). Unmatched junction bases numbered 14, after V lost 1 base and J lost 6 bases. This CDR3 has 17 amino acids. This CDR3 is CAWSALLTLGLANIQYF. CDR3 coding DNA: TGTGCCTGGAGTGCCCTCCTAACCCTTGGACTAGCAAACATTCAGTACTTC.

This rearrangement joins TRBV7-6 to TRBJ2-2; TRBD2 is a possible D gene (5 bases). CDR1 is SGHVS and CDR2 is FNYEAQ in the germline V gene. Trimming removed 0 bases from V and 10 bases from J, with 12 bases in between. This CDR3 comprises 14 residues. In nucleotides, the CDR3 is TGTGCCAGCAGCTTAGCCGGCTCCGGGGTGGAGCTGTTTTTT. Translated, it gives CASSLAGSGVELFF.

The chain carries TRBV5-6 and TRBJ2-5, with unresolved D. The J call could be wrong; TRBJ2-7 is a better fit for the DNA end. The CDR3 runs 12 residues. Germline V lookup: CDR1 SGHDT, CDR2 YYEEEE. The CDR3 region has the DNA TGTGCCAGCAGCTTCGGCGGTTACGAGCAGTACTTC. Translated: CASSFGGYEQYF.

V usage is TRBV29-1 and J usage is TRBJ2-7, with a weak D call TRBD2 (5 bases). Trimming removed 7 bases at V and 6 bases at J, with 16 bases between. Germline values: CDR1 SQVTM, CDR2 ANQGSEA. CDR3 length equals 12 residues. For the CDR3, the DNA is TGCAGCGGGTCCCTAACTAGTGGCGAGCAGTACTTC. It translates to CSGSLTSGEQYF.

The V gene is TRBV6-5, the J gene TRBJ2-2; D not resolved. The CDR3 length is 14 residues. Trimming took off 5 bases at V and 1 base at J, with 8 bases between the two ends. Germline V gives CDR1 MNHEY, CDR2 SVGAGI. CDR3 nucleotide sequence: TGTGCCAGCAGTAAACGGTGGAACACCGGGGAGCTGTTTTTT. Amino acids: CASSKRWNTGELFF.

This rearrangement joins TRBV27 to TRBJ2-7; D not certain. V was cut by 0 bases and J by 0 bases, with 15 bases left in between. CDR3 length: 17 amino acids. Germline V lookup: CDR1 MNHEY, CDR2 SMNVEV (reference sequence). The CDR3 here is CASSLSAVGRYSYEQYF. For the CDR3, the DNA is TGTGCCAGCAGTTTATCCGCCGTGGGCAGGTACTCCTACGAGCAGTACTTC.

The V call is TRBV5-1, the J call TRBJ2-5; 7 bases are a match to TRBD1. Germline values: CDR1 SGHRS, CDR2 YFSETQ. There are 14 residues in the CDR3. The V gene end was trimmed by 4 bases and the J gene end by 5 bases; junction bases not matched to a gene: 8. The CDR3 loop reads CASSDQTGKETQYF. In DNA, the CDR3 is TGCGCCAGCAGCGACCAGACAGGGAAGGAGACCCAGTACTTC. Full variable domain (outside the CDR3, taken from reference TRBV5-1 and TRBJ2-5): KAGVTQTPRYLIKTRGQQVTLSCSPISGHRSVSWYQQTPGQGLQFLFEYFSETQRNKGNFPGRFSGRQFSNSRSEMNVSTLELGDSALYLCASSDQTGKETQYFGPGTRLLVL.

The chain combines TRBV25-1 with TRBJ2-1, with 7 bases fitting TRBD2. Trimming took 7 bases from V and 9 from J; bases not matched to a gene: 9. The germline V gene encodes CDR1 MGHDK and CDR2 SYGVNS. CDR3 length equals 13 residues. Here the CDR3 DNA reads TGTGCCAGCAAAGAGTCGTGGGAGGGTGAGCAGTTCTTC. Its protein is CASKESWEGEQFF.